These 19 T cell receptor beta chains were sequenced from one sample in a study of identical twins. TCRdb recomputed calls from the 5' RACE reads with MiXCR, one row per CDR3 protein. This table holds about 1.7 million distinct CDR3 sequences, roughly 35% found once. Sequencing was performed on cord blood. The receptor source for this set is a newborn girl in good health.

This chain uses TRBV12-3 or TRBV12-4 with TRBJ2-1, with 14 bases aligning to TRBD2. J gave up 6 bases and V 5 bases, and 6 bases lay outside the gene matches. This CDR3 comprises 16 residues. The CDR3 coding sequence is TGTGCCAGCAGTCCACGTGGGACTAGCGGGAGCAATGAGCAGTTCTTC. This codes for CASSPRGTSGSNEQFF.

This clonotype appeared a few times. The chain combines TRBV9 with TRBJ2-5; 12 nucleotides agree with TRBD2. Trimming at V came to 0 bases and at J to 1 base, leaving 7 bases not matched to a gene. Germline V gene lookup returns CDR1 SGDLS and CDR2 YYNGEE. This CDR3 region has 18 residues. DNA for the CDR3: TGTGCCAGCAGCGTAGGGCTACTAGCGGGGGGAATCCAAGAGACCCAGTACTTC. It translates to CASSVGLLAGGIQETQYF.

About this clonotype itself: This clone may be a read error of a much larger clone one base away. V and J are TRBV24-1 and TRBJ2-1, with D uncertain. There are 16 residues in the CDR3. The V gene's germline CDR1 is KGHDR and CDR2 SFDVKD. The V end was cut by 2 bases, the J end by 13 bases, with 23 bases between. CDR3 sequence reads: CATSDCIPGKQETQFF. CDR3 bases: TGTGCCACCAGTGATTGCATCCCGGGCAAACAAGAGACCCAGTTCTTC.

The chain carries TRBV12-5 and TRBJ2-3, with D unresolved. This CDR3 region has 13 residues. From germline, CDR1 is LGHNT and CDR2 FRNRAP. V was clipped by 6 bases and J by 9 bases, with 16 bases between them. CDR3 sequence: CASGNRTAETQYF. The CDR3 bases are TGTGCTAGTGGCAACCGGACCGCCGAGACGCAGTATTTT.

The chain has TRBV6-6 and TRBJ2-7, with D possibly being TRBD1 (7 bases). CDR3 length equals 16 residues. Germline CDR1 reads MNHNY; CDR2 reads SVGAGI (reference sequence). The ends were cut back, 6 bases at V and 4 bases at J, with 22 bases in the middle. The CDR3 spells CASRPPSRGVLYEQYF. CDR3 in DNA: TGTGCCAGCAGACCCCCTAGCAGGGGGGTACTATACGAGCAGTACTTC.

V usage is TRBV2 and J usage is TRBJ1-4; no clear D gene. The CDR3 sequence is 14 residues long. In germline, CDR1 is SNHLY, CDR2 FYNNEI. V was trimmed by 7 bases and J by 0 bases, leaving 9 bases between them. CDR3 in amino acids: CASTEGATNEKLFF. The CDR3 DNA is TGTGCCAGCACCGAGGGAGCAACTAATGAAAAACTGTTTTTT.

The chain recombines TRBV5-1 with TRBJ2-1, with 11 bases matching TRBD2. The V and J ends lost 3 bases and 5 bases, in that order; junction bases with no gene match: 10. The germline V gene has CDR1 SGHRS and CDR2 YFSETQ. This CDR3 has 17 residues. The CDR3 loop reads CASSSIPTSGSHNEQFF. The CDR3 DNA follows: TGCGCCAGCAGCTCAATCCCCACTAGCGGGAGCCACAATGAGCAGTTCTTC.

V and J are TRBV29-1 and TRBJ1-2; D not certain. The CDR3 totals 13 residues. Germline CDR1 SQVTM, CDR2 ANQGSEA. The ends were cut back, 5 bases at V and 2 bases at J, with 12 bases in the middle. For the CDR3, the DNA is TGCAGCGTTCAGACCGGACGGAACTATGGCTACACCTTC. This codes for CSVQTGRNYGYTF.

This chain joins TRBV5-1 and TRBJ1-2; no definite D call. The CDR3 length is 14 residues. The ends were cut back, 0 bases at V and 6 bases at J, with 12 bases in the middle. Per germline, CDR1 SGHRS and CDR2 YFSETQ. Written as DNA, the CDR3 is TGCGCCAGCAGCTTGGTTGGACCGTTGGATGGCTACACCTTC. It yields the protein CASSLVGPLDGYTF.

The chain uses TRBV24-1 and TRBJ1-5; TRBD1 matches 7 bases. The ends lost 7 bases at V and 4 bases at J; junction bases unmatched: 3. Germline V gives CDR1 KGHDR, CDR2 SFDVKD. The CDR3 consists of 13 residues. CDR3 nucleotides: TGTGCCACCAGCGACAGGGATAATCAGCCCCAGCATTTT. The encoded protein is CATSDRDNQPQHF.

This chain uses TRBV27 with TRBJ1-1; the D is unclear. Germline values: CDR1 MNHEY, CDR2 SMNVEV (reference sequence). The CDR3 has 15 amino acids. The V end lost 3 bases, the J end lost 5 bases, and 16 bases lay between the germline ends. Here the CDR3 reads CASSFSTLADTEAFF. CDR3 DNA: TGTGCCAGCAGTTTTTCGACCCTCGCGGATACTGAAGCTTTCTTT.

In regard to this clonotype: Possible read error: a much larger clone is one base away. V is TRBV6-1 and J is TRBJ2-7; D is possibly TRBD1 or TRBD2 (5 bases each). This CDR3 comprises 12 residues. Trimming removed 8 bases at V and 7 bases at J, with 15 bases between. The germline V gene encodes CDR1 MNHNS and CDR2 SASEGT. This chain's CDR3 is CASLGGGNEQYF. The CDR3 nucleotides are TGTGCCAGCTTAGGTGGGGGAAATGAGCAGTACTTC.

This clonotype was counted only a few times. The V gene is TRBV14, the J gene TRBJ2-1; 10 bases map to TRBD2. This CDR3 comprises 15 residues. V shed 4 bases, J shed 7 bases, and the junction held 7 bases outside the gene matches. CDR1 SGHDN and CDR2 FVKESK come from the germline V gene. CDR3 sequence reads: CASSLLAGLLNEQFF. For the CDR3, the DNA is TGTGCCAGCAGCCTACTAGCGGGGCTGCTTAATGAGCAGTTCTTC.

The chain carries TRBV9 and TRBJ2-3; possible D gene TRBD2, 6 bases. The CDR3 contains 16 residues. Deletions cut 0 bases from V and 3 bases from J, with 14 bases between. The germline V gene encodes CDR1 SGDLS and CDR2 YYNGEE. Written as DNA, the CDR3 is TGTGCCAGCAGCGTAGACGGGTTTGGGAGGACAGATACGCAGTATTTT. Translation gives CASSVDGFGRTDTQYF.

This clonotype showed up just a few times. This chain links TRBV20-1 with TRBJ2-1; 9 bases align to TRBD1. This CDR3 is built from 15 residues. Losses at the gene ends were 3 bases for V and 2 bases for J; bases not matched to a gene: 5. Germline V gene sequence: CDR1 DFQATT, CDR2 SNEGSKA (reference sequence). In nucleotides, the CDR3 is TGCAGTGCTAGTCTTAGACAGGGGGCCTACAATGAGCAGTTCTTC. Encoded protein: CSASLRQGAYNEQFF.

V and J are TRBV28 and TRBJ2-1; 9 positions match TRBD2. V was pared by 4 bases and J by 5 bases, with 15 bases of the junction left unmatched. The CDR3 sequence is 18 residues long. Germline V gene lookup returns CDR1 MDHEN and CDR2 SYDVKM. The CDR3 spells CASSYLGASGTRDNEQFF. As DNA, the CDR3 is TGTGCCAGCAGTTATTTAGGGGCTAGCGGGACGAGGGACAATGAGCAGTTCTTC.

The chain uses TRBV7-2 and TRBJ1-5; D uncertain. This CDR3 contains 15 residues. CDR1 is SGHTA and CDR2 is FQGNSA in the germline V gene. The V and J ends lost 2 bases and 3 bases respectively, with 11 bases between them. The CDR3 loop is CASSLKGSPNQPQHF. CDR3 nucleotides: TGTGCCAGCAGCTTAAAGGGCAGCCCCAATCAGCCCCAGCATTTT.

The table lists this clonotype with a few counts. The chain uses TRBV12-3 or TRBV12-4 and TRBJ2-5; TRBD2 aligns across 12 bases. V trimming: 2 bases; J trimming: 11 bases; junction bases outside the gene matches: 9. CDR3 size: 15 residues. CDR3 protein: CASSLLAGGPNEQYF. DNA of the CDR3: TGTGCCAGCAGTTTACTAGCGGGAGGGCCCAATGAGCAGTACTTC.

Worth noting for this clonotype: Sequence at one end of the junction differs from germline and may be a read error. V gene TRBV19 combines with J gene TRBJ2-1; D may be TRBD1 or TRBD2 (5 bases each). Germline CDR1 LNHDA, CDR2 SQIVND (reference sequence). CDR3 length: 14 residues. The CDR3: CVSMSRGPRGEQFF. The CDR3 DNA follows: TGTGTCAGTATGTCGCGAGGGCCAAGGGGCGAGCAGTTCTTC.